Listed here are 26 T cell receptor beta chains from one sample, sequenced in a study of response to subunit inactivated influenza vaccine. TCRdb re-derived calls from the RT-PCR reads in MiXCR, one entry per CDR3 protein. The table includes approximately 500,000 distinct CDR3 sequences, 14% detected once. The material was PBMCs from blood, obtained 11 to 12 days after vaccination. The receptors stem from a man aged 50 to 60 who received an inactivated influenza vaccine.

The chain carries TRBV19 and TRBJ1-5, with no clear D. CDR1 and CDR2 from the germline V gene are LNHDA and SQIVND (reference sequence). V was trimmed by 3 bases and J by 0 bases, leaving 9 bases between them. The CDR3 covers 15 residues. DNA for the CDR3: TGTGCCAGTAGTATCCCAGGACCTAGCAATCAGCCCCAGCATTTT. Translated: CASSIPGPSNQPQHF.

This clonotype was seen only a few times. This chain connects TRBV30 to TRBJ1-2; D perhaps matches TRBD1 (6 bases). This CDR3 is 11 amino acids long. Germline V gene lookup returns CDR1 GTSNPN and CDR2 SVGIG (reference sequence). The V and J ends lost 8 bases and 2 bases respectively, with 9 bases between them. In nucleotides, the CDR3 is TGTGCCGGAAGGGGGAACTATGGCTACACCTTC. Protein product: CAGRGNYGYTF.

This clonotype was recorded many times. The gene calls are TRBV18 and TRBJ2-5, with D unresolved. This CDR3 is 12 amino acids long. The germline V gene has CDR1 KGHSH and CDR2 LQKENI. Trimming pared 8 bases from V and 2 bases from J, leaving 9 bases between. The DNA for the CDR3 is TGTGCCAGCAGCCAATATCAAGAGACCCAGTACTTC. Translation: CASSQYQETQYF. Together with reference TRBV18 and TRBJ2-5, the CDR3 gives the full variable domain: NAGVMQNPRHLVRRRGQEARLRCSPMKGHSHVYWYRQLPEEGLKFMVYLQKENIIDESGMPKERFSAEFPKEGPSILRIQQVVRGDSAAYFCASSQYQETQYFGPGTRLLVL.

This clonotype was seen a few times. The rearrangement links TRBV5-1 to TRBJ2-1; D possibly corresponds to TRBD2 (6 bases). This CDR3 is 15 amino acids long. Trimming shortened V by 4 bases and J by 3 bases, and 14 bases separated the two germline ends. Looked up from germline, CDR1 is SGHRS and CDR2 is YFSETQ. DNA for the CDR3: TGCGCCAGCAGCCCACCTAGCGTAGTCTACAATGAGCAGTTCTTC. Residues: CASSPPSVVYNEQFF.

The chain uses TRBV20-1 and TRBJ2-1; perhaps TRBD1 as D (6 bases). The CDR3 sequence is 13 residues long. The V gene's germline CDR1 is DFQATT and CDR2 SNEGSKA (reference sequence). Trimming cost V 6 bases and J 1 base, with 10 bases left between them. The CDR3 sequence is CSARTASYNEQFF. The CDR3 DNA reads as TGCAGTGCAAGGACAGCTTCCTACAATGAGCAGTTCTTC.

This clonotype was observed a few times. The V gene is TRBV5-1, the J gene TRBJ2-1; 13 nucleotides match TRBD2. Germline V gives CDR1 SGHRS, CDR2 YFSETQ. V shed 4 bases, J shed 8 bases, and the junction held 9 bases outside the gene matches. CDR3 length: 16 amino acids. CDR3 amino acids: CASSQQGTSGADEQFF. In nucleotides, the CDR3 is TGCGCCAGCAGCCAACAAGGGACTAGCGGGGCGGATGAGCAGTTCTTC.

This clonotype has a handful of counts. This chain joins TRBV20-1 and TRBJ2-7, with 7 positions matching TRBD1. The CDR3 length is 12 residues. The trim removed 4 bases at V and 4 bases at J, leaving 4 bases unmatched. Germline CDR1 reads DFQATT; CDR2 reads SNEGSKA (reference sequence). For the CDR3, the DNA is TGCAGTGCTAAACAGGGGAGTTACGAGCAGTACTTC. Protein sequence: CSAKQGSYEQYF.

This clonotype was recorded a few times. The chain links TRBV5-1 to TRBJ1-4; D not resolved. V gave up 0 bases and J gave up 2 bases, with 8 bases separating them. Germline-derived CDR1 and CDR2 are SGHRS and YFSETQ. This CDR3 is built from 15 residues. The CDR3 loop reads CASSLEVGTNEKLFF. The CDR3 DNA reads TGCGCCAGCAGCTTGGAAGTAGGGACTAATGAAAAACTGTTTTTT.

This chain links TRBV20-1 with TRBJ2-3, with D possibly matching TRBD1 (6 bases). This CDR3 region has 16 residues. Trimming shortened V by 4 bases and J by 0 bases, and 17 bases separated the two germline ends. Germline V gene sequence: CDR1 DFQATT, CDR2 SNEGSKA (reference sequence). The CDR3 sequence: CSATMPRGLSTDTQYF. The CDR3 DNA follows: TGCAGTGCTACCATGCCTAGGGGGTTGAGCACAGATACGCAGTATTTT.

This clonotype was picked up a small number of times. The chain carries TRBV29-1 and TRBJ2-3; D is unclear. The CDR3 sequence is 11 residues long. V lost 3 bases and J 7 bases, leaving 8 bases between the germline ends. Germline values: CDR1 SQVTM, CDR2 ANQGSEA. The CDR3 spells CSVDGLHTQYF. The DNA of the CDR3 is TGCAGCGTTGACGGGCTGCATACGCAGTATTTT.

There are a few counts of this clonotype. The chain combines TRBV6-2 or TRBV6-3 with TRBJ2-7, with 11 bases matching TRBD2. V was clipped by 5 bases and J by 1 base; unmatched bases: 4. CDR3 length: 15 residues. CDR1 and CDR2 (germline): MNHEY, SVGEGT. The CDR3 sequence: CASSTSSGRSYEQYF. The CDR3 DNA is TGTGCCAGCAGTACCTCTAGCGGGAGGTCCTACGAGCAGTACTTC.

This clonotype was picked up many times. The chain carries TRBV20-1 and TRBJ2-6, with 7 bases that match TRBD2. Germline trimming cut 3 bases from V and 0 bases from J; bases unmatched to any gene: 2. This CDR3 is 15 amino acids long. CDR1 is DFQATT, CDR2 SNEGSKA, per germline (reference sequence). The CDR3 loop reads CSASGGSSGANVLTF. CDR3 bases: TGCAGTGCTAGCGGGGGGTCCTCTGGGGCCAACGTCCTGACTTTC.

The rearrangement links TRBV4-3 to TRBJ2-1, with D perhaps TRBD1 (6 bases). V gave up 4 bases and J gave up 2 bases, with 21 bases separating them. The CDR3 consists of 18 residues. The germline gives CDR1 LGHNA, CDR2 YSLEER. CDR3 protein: CASSLSTPDSGTYNEQFF. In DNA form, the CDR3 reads TGCGCCAGCAGCCTTTCTACCCCGGACAGCGGAACCTACAATGAGCAGTTCTTC.

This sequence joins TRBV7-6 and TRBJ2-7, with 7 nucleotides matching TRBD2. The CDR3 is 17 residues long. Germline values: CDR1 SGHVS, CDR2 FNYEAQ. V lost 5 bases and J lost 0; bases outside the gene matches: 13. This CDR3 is CASSPKRWRETSYEQYF. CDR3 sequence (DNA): TGTGCCAGCAGCCCTAAGCGATGGCGGGAGACCTCCTACGAGCAGTACTTC.

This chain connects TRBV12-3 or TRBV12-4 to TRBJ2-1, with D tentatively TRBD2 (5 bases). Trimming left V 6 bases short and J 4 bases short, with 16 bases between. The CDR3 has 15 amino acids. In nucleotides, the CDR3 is TGTGCCAGCAGCACCGGGGATTTGCGTTACAATGAGCAGTTCTTC. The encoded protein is CASSTGDLRYNEQFF.

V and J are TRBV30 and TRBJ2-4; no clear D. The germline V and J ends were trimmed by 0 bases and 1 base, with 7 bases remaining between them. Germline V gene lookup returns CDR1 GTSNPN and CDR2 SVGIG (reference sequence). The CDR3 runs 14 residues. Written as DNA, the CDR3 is TGTGCCTGGAGTGTTGTAGGGGCCAAAAACATTCAGTACTTC. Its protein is CAWSVVGAKNIQYF.

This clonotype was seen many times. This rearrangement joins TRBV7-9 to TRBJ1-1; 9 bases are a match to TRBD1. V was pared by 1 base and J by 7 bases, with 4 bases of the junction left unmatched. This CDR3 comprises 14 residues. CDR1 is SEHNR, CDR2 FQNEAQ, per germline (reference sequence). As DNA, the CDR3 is TGTGCCAGCAGCTTAGGGACAGGGGTTGGTGAAGCTTTCTTT. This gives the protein CASSLGTGVGEAFF. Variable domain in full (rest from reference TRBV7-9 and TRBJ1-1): DTGVSQNPRHKITKRGQNVTFRCDPISEHNRLYWYRQTLGQGPEFLTYFQNEAQLEKSRLLSDRFSAERPKGSFSTLEIQRTEQGDSAMYLCASSLGTGVGEAFFGQGTRLTVV.

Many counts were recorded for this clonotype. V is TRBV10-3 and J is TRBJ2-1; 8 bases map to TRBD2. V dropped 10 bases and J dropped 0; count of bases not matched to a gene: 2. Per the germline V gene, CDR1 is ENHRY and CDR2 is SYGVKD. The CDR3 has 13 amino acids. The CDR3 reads CATGGSSYNEQFF. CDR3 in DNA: TGTGCCACGGGGGGGAGCTCCTACAATGAGCAGTTCTTC.

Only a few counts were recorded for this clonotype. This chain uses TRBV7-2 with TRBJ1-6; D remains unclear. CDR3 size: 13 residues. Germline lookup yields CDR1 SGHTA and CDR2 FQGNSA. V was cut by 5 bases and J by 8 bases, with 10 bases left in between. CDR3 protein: CASSITQDSPLHF. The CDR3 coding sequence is TGTGCCAGCAGCATAACACAAGATTCACCCCTCCACTTT.

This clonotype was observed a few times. CDR3 sequence (DNA): TGTGCCAGCAGCCTCAGACTAGCGGCGATAGATACGCAGTATTTT. Protein: CASSLRLAAIDTQYF. This chain uses TRBV14 with TRBJ2-3, with 9 bases fitting TRBD2. CDR1 is SGHDN and CDR2 is FVKESK in the germline V gene. CDR3 length equals 15 residues. Unmatched junction bases numbered 7, after V lost 4 bases and J lost 5 bases.

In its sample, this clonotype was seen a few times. CDR3 protein: CASSQEGDSYNEQFF. CDR3 bases: TGCGCCAGCAGCCAAGAAGGGGATTCCTACAATGAGCAGTTCTTC. The rearrangement links TRBV4-3 to TRBJ2-1; tentative D call: TRBD1 (5 bases). CDR1 and CDR2 from the germline V gene are LGHNA and YSLEER. The CDR3 is made up of 15 amino acids. Between the trimmed V and J ends, which lost 0 bases and 1 base, there was a span of 7 bases.

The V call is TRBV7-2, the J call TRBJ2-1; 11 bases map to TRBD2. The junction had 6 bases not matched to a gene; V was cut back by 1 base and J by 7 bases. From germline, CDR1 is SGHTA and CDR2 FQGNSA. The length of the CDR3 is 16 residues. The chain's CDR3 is CASSLVAGGRGNEQFF. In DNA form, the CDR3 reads TGTGCCAGCAGCTTAGTAGCGGGAGGGAGGGGTAATGAGCAGTTCTTC.

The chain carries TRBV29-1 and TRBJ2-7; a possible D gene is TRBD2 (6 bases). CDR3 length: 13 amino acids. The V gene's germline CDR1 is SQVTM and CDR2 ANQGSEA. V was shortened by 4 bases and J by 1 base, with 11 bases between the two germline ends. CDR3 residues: CSVAGANSYEQYF. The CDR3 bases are TGCAGCGTTGCGGGAGCTAATTCCTACGAGCAGTACTTC.

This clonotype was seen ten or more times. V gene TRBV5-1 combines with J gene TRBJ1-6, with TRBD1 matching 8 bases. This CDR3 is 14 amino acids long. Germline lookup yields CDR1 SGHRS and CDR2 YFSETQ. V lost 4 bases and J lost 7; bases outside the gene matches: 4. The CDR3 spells CASSPRQGNSPLHF. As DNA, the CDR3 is TGCGCCAGCAGCCCACGACAGGGGAATTCACCCCTCCACTTT.

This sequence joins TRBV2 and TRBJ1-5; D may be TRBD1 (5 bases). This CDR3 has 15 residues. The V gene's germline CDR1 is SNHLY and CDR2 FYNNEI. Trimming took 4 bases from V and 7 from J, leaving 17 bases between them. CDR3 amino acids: CASSGGGSIFQPQHF. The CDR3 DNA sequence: TGTGCCAGCAGTGGGGGGGGGTCTATCTTCCAGCCCCAGCATTTT.

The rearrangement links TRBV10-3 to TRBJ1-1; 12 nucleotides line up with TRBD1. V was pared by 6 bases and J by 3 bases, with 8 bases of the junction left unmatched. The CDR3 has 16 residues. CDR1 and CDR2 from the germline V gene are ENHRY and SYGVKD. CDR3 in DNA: TGTGCCATCAGCGGGGGACAGGGGGCGTGGGACACTGAAGCTTTCTTT. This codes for CAISGGQGAWDTEAFF.